This is a list of T cell receptor beta chains from one sample in a study of blood T cell repertoires in COVID-19. The method was immunoSEQ multiplex PCR; TCRdb's version includes in-frame clones alone and lacks a portion of them. The table records 150,000 to 190,000 clones, approximately 73% of them present only once. Sequenced sample: peripheral blood. All receptors derive from a woman older than 75 with acute or convalescent COVID-19. Both conserved end residues are part of each CDR3. A D gene is named only where the DNA matches it firmly. Clone sizes are given selectively: once, few, many, or a class where the clone is expanded.

size | J | D | V | length | DNA | CDR3
few | TRBJ2-7 | TRBD1 | TRBV5-5 | 16 | TGTGCCAGCAGCTTGGACCCGGGACAGGGGGCCTACGAGCAGTACTTC | CASSLDPGQGAYEQYF
- | TRBJ1-2 | TRBD1 | TRBV28 | 12 | TGTGCCAGCATCCCGGACAGGGGTGGCTACACCTTC | CASIPDRGGYTF
few | TRBJ1-2 | - | TRBV6-5 | 15 | TGTGCCAGCAGTTACTCGCTGACACGGCTCTCTGGCTACACCTTC | CASSYSLTRLSGYTF
- | TRBJ2-1 | - | TRBV7-3 | 16 | TGTGCCAGCAGCCCGGACCCCATGGGGGGTTACAATGAGCAGTTCTTC | CASSPDPMGGYNEQFF
- | TRBJ2-1 | TRBD2 | TRBV7-9 | 18 | TGTGCCAGCAGCTCCGACTGGACTAGCGGGGGCCCGCAGAATGAGCAGTTCTTC | CASSSDWTSGGPQNEQFF
- | TRBJ1-1 | - | TRBV20-1 | 10 | TGCAGTACTCGGAGGTCTGAAGCTTTCTTT | CSTRRSEAFF
- | TRBJ1-1 | - | TRBV18 | 13 | TGTGCCAGCTCACCGGGAGCGCGGACTGAAGCTTTCTTT | CASSPGARTEAFF
few | TRBJ2-1 | TRBD2 | TRBV10-3 | 15 | TGTGCCATCAGTGAGAGCCTAGCGGGAGTCCAGGGGCAGTTCTTC | CAISESLAGVQGQFF
- | TRBJ1-2 | TRBD1 | TRBV7-8 | 15 | TGTGCCAGCAGCGAGGGCCGGGACAGGGACTATGGCTACACCTTC | CASSEGRDRDYGYTF
- | TRBJ1-1 | - | TRBV7-9 | 12 | TGTGCCAGCAGCCCTAGTGGAGTTGAAGCTTTCTTT | CASSPSGVEAFF
few | TRBJ2-7 | TRBD1 | TRBV14 | 16 | TGTGCCAGCAGCCCCCTGGGGGGACAGGGGACGCACGAGCAGTACTTC | CASSPLGGQGTHEQYF
few | TRBJ1-5 | - | TRBV27 | 15 | TGTGCCAGCAGTACACAGGGATTTAGCAATCAGCCCCAGCATTTT | CASSTQGFSNQPQHF
- | TRBJ2-4 | - | TRBV3-1/TRBV3-2 | 13 | TGTGCCAGCAGCCTTAAGGGGGGGAACATTCAGTACTTC | CASSLKGGNIQYF
- | TRBJ2-1 | TRBD1 | TRBV30 | 15 | TGTGCCTGCAAGGGACAGGGATCTCCCTACAATGAGCAGTTCTTC | CACKGQGSPYNEQFF
- | TRBJ1-2 | TRBD1 | TRBV19 | 13 | TGTGCCAGTAGTATACCGACAGGGACTGGCTACACCTTC | CASSIPTGTGYTF
- | TRBJ2-7 | TRBD1 | TRBV7-3 | 15 | TGTGCCAGCAGCTTAGTCGGGACAGGGGCCCACGAGCAGTACTTC | CASSLVGTGAHEQYF
once | TRBJ2-5 | TRBD1 | TRBV2 | 14 | TGTGCCAGCACCTCCCGGGACAGTCAAGAGACCCAGTACTTC | CASTSRDSQETQYF
once | TRBJ2-5 | - | TRBV4-1 | 15 | TGCGCCAGCAGCCAAGATCAACGTGCGAGAGAGACCCAGTACTTC | CASSQDQRARETQYF
once | TRBJ2-5 | - | TRBV11-2 | 13 | TGTGCCAGCAGCCCGAGGAGCCAAGAGACCCAGTACTTC | CASSPRSQETQYF
few | TRBJ1-2 | - | TRBV5-4 | 12 | TGTGCCAGCAGCACGGACAGATATGGCTACACCTTC | CASSTDRYGYTF
- | TRBJ2-1 | TRBD2 | TRBV5-1 | 15 | TGCGCCAGCAGTGTGAACGGGGGGGCCGTCAATGAGCAGTTCTTC | CASSVNGGAVNEQFF
- | TRBJ2-3 | - | TRBV5-1 | 14 | TGCGCCAGCAGCTTGGGTACAAACACAGATACGCAGTATTTT | CASSLGTNTDTQYF
- | TRBJ2-7 | - | TRBV30 | 12 | TGTGCCTGGAGTGTACTTGGTGACGAGCAGTACTTC | CAWSVLGDEQYF
- | TRBJ1-3 | - | TRBV7-9 | 16 | TGTGCCAGCAGTCTCCAGGGGTCGAGCTCTGGAAACACCATATATTTT | CASSLQGSSSGNTIYF
- | TRBJ2-5 | TRBD2 | TRBV5-4 | 16 | TGTGCCAGCAGCTCCGGCGGTTTAGCGGGGGTCGAGACCCAGTACTTC | CASSSGGLAGVETQYF
- | TRBJ2-7 | TRBD2 | TRBV14 | 15 | TGTGCCAGCAGCCAACAACTAGCGCGGCCCTACGAGCAGTACTTC | CASSQQLARPYEQYF
- | TRBJ2-7 | - | TRBV6-5 | 14 | TGTGCCAGCAGTTACAGGGGAAGATCCTACGAGCAGTACTTC | CASSYRGRSYEQYF
- | TRBJ2-7 | - | TRBV11-3 | 12 | TGTGCCAGCAGTTTCAACACGTACGAGCAGTACTTC | CASSFNTYEQYF
many | TRBJ2-7 | - | TRBV18 | 15 | TGTGCCAGCTCACCACCATTCGGTTCGGCCTACGAGCAGTACTTC | CASSPPFGSAYEQYF
few | TRBJ2-7 | - | TRBV24-1 | 14 | TGTGCCACCTCTCCCGGGGGTGAGGACTACGAGCAGTACTTC | CATSPGGEDYEQYF
- | TRBJ1-1 | - | TRBV6-5 | 14 | TGTGCCAGCAGTTACAGAGATGCTTACACTGAAGCTTTCTTT | CASSYRDAYTEAFF
- | TRBJ2-7 | - | TRBV4-3 | 16 | TGCGCCAGCAGCCCACGACCAGGGTTCACGGATCACGAGCAGTACTTC | CASSPRPGFTDHEQYF
- | TRBJ2-7 | - | TRBV7-2 | 12 | TGTGCCAGCAGTTTTTCGGGCTACGAGCAGTACTTC | CASSFSGYEQYF
- | TRBJ1-2 | - | TRBV12-5 | 13 | TGTGCTAGTGGTTTGGACCTCACGGATGGCTACACCTTC | CASGLDLTDGYTF
- | TRBJ2-7 | - | TRBV6-1 | 15 | TGTGCCAGCAGTGAAATAGGGGGGGTCACCTACGAGCAGTACTTC | CASSEIGGVTYEQYF
- | TRBJ1-1 | - | TRBV11-3 | 13 | TGTGCCAGCAGCCCGACAGCGAACACTGAAGCTTTCTTT | CASSPTANTEAFF
- | TRBJ2-1 | TRBD2 | TRBV18 | 14 | TGTGCCAGCTCACCGACTAGCGGGGACAATGAGCAGTTCTTC | CASSPTSGDNEQFF
- | TRBJ1-1 | - | TRBV18 | 12 | TGTGCCAGCTCACAACTTAACACTGAAGCTTTCTTT | CASSQLNTEAFF
- | TRBJ1-5 | TRBD1 | TRBV6-2/TRBV6-3 | 13 | TGTGCCAGCAGTCAGGGGGTGGATCAGCCCCAGCATTTT | CASSQGVDQPQHF